This T cell receptor beta chain was obtained from a study of blood T cell repertoires in COVID-19. Study context: Whether acute or convalescent, the COVID-19 samples came from the United States, Italy and Spain. In each case, the material was cDNA or gDNA derived from T cells, B-cell-depleted T cells, or PBMCs.

In Seattle, patients joined the study during active infection and were tracked longitudinally. The germline CDR1 and CDR2 sequences are SGHTA and FQGNSA. Trimming removed 5 bases at V and 6 bases at J, with 20 bases between. CDR3 length: 15 amino acids. Per the original methods: Quantification of nucleated cells was approximated via reference gene primer amplification. Method: immunoSEQ multiplex PCR; TCRdb's copy keeps in-frame clones and lacks some. Clonal size and the V and J genes are those of that table, whereas D and trimming came from the DNA. This sample carries roughly 320,000 clones, around 90% of them seen once, and the ten largest clones take roughly 6.3%.

Sequencing input: peripheral blood. This chain connects TRBV7-2 to TRBJ2-7; unclear D gene. This TCR came from a woman in her forties or fifties with COVID-19, enrolled during active disease. As DNA, the CDR3 is TGTGCCAGCAGCCCACTCGCCTCAGCGTTGGGCGAGCAGTACTTC. This gives the protein CASSPLASALGEQYF.